Here is one T cell receptor (beta chain) with its context. The sample is drawn from a study of blood T cells in healthy people across ages. A J-beta primer mix and a sample-barcoded 5' primer were used in a second PCR of roughly 7 to 12 cycles. Via MiXCR, TCRdb re-called the 5' RACE reads, giving one row per CDR3 protein. The table has some 1 million distinct CDR3 sequences, less than 50% seen once; the top ten hold 18%. Sequencing used blood. The sequence was obtained from a woman aged 55 to 70 in good health.

The CDR3 protein is CSARPSPDEQFF. DNA of the CDR3: TGCAGTGCTAGACCTAGTCCCGATGAGCAGTTCTTC. The chain carries TRBV20-1 and TRBJ2-1, with unresolved D. The CDR3 consists of 12 residues. Germline V CDR1 and CDR2: DFQATT, SNEGSKA (reference sequence). The V gene lost 2 bases and the J gene lost 8 bases, with 10 bases spanning the gap.